Listed below are T cell receptor beta chains from one sample, sequenced in a study of blood T cell repertoires in COVID-19. Libraries were prepared by immunoSEQ multiplex PCR; TCRdb keeps only in-frame clonotypes and omits some of them. The table has 90,000 to 130,000 clones, about four fifths seen once. Sequencing was carried out using peripheral blood. All receptors come from a woman aged 55-70 years with acute or convalescent COVID-19. Each CDR3 is given with its conserved first and last residue. A D gene is named only where the DNA matches it firmly. For some rows the clone size is stated as once, few or many, or as a class when expanded; others skip it.

.	TRBV30	TRBJ1-6	.	CAWSGTAPHSPLHF	TGTGCCTGGAGTGGCACAGCTCCCCACTCACCCCTCCACTTT
.	TRBV30	TRBJ1-5	.	CAFRQYNQPQHF	TGTGCCTTTAGACAGTACAATCAGCCCCAGCATTTT
.	TRBV9	TRBJ1-2	.	CASSAGVGYTF	TGTGCCAGCAGCGCAGGGGTTGGCTACACCTTC
.	TRBV5-1	TRBJ2-1	.	CASSLESQNNEQFF	TGCGCCAGCAGCTTGGAGTCCCAGAACAATGAGCAGTTCTTC
.	TRBV4-2	TRBJ2-2	TRBD2	CASSQAVSSGNTGELFF	TGTGCCAGCAGCCAAGCTGTGTCTAGCGGGAACACCGGGGAGCTGTTTTTT
.	TRBV7-9	TRBJ2-1	.	CASRGGREQFF	TGTGCCAGCAGGGGAGGCAGGGAGCAGTTCTTC
few	TRBV7-2	TRBJ2-1	TRBD2	CASSFATSGGGEQFF	TGTGCCAGCAGCTTCGCGACTAGCGGGGGGGGTGAGCAGTTCTTC
.	TRBV3-1/TRBV3-2	TRBJ1-6	TRBD1	CASSPTGGNSPLHF	TGTGCCAGCAGCCCCACAGGGGGAAATTCACCCCTCCACTTT
.	TRBV18	TRBJ1-1	.	CASSRSYEDTEAFF	TGTGCCAGCTCACGATCTTATGAGGACACTGAAGCTTTCTTT
.	TRBV6-5	TRBJ2-3	TRBD2	CASSYSSAGITDTQYF	TGTGCCAGCAGTTACTCTTCAGCGGGGATCACAGATACGCAGTATTTT
.	TRBV6-5	TRBJ1-3	.	CASSLQGPGNTIYF	TGTGCCAGCAGTTTACAGGGTCCTGGAAACACCATATATTTT
.	TRBV27	TRBJ2-7	.	CASSLSGVGPYEQYF	TGTGCCAGCAGTTTATCCGGGGTTGGCCCCTACGAGCAGTACTTC